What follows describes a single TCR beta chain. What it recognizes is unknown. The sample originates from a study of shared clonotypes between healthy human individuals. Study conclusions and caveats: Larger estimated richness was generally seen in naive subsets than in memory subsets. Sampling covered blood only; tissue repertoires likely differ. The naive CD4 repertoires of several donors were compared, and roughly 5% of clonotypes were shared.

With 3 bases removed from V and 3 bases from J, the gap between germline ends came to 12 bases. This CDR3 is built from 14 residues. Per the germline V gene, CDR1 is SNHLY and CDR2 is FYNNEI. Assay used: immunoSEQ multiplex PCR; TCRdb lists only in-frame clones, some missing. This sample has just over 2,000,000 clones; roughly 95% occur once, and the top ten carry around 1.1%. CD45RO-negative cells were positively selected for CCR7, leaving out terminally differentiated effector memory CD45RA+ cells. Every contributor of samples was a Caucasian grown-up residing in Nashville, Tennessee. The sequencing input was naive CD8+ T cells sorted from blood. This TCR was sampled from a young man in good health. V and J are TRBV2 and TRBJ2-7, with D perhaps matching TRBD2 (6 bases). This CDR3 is CASSDTRGLYEQYF. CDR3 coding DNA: TGTGCCAGCAGTGACACACGGGGACTCTACGAGCAGTACTTC.